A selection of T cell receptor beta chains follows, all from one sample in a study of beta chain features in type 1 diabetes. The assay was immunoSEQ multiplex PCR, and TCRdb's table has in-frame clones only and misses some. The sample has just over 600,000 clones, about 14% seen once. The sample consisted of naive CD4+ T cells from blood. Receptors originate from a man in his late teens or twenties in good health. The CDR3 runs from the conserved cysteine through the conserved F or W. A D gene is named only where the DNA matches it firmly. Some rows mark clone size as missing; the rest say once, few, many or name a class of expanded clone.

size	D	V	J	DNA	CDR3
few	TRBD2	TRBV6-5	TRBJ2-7	TGTGCCAGCAAAGGGACTAGCGGGAGAAGATACGAGCAGTACTTC	CASKGTSGRRYEQYF
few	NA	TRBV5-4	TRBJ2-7	TGTGCCAGCAGCTTGGGGGGTCCAGGGCCCTACGAGCAGTACTTC	CASSLGGPGPYEQYF
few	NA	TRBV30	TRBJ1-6	TGTGCCTGGAGTGTAGCTGGGGGCAGCTCACCCCTCCACTTT	CAWSVAGGSSPLHF
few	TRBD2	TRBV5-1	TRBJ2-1	TGCGCCAGCAGCTTGTTCGGGGGGAATGAGCAGTTCTTC	CASSLFGGNEQFF
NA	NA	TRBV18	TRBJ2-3	TGTGCCAGCTCACCACTGCCCTCTACCACAGATACGCAGTATTTT	CASSPLPSTTDTQYF
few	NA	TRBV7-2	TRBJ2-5	TGTGCCAGCAGCACCAGAGTTCAAGAGACCCAGTACTTC	CASSTRVQETQYF
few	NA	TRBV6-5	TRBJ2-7	TGTGCCAGCAGTTACTTGGTGTTCCCCTACGAGCAGTACTTC	CASSYLVFPYEQYF
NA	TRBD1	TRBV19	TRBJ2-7	TGTGCCAGCCGGAGGACAGGTACCTACGAGCAGTACTTC	CASRRTGTYEQYF
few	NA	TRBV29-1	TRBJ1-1	TGCATCAAAAGGGGGAGGTACACTGAAGCTTTCTTT	CIKRGRYTEAFF
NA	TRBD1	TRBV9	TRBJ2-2	TGTGCCAGCAGCGCCCGACAGGGTCGGAACACCGGGGAGCTGTTTTTT	CASSARQGRNTGELFF
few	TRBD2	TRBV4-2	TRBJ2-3	TGTGCCAGCAGCCCGGTAGCGGGGGTAACAGATACGCAGTATTTT	CASSPVAGVTDTQYF
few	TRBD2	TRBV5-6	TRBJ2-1	TGTGCCAGCAGCGCGGGGAGCACTAGCGGGAGTCGGTACAATGAGCAGTTCTTC	CASSAGSTSGSRYNEQFF
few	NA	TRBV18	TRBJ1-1	TGTGCCAGCTCACCCGGGGAGCAGAACACTGAAGCTTTCTTT	CASSPGEQNTEAFF
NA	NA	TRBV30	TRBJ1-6	TGTGCCCGGACAGCCCATAATTCACCCCTCCACTTT	CARTAHNSPLHF
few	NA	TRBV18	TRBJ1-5	TGTGCCAGCTCACTCGGCCTAGATCAGCCCCAGCATTTT	CASSLGLDQPQHF
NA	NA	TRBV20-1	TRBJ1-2	TGCAGTGCTAACTTGAAATACGGCTACACCTTC	CSANLKYGYTF
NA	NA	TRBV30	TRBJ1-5	TGTGCCTGGTCCGGGACACCCAATCAGCCCCAGCATTTT	CAWSGTPNQPQHF
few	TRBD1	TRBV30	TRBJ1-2	TGTGCCTGTGAGAAGGGGGCGGGCGGCTACACCTTC	CACEKGAGGYTF
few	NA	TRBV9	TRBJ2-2	TGTGCCAGCAGCGCCACAGGGATAATCCCCGGGGAGCTGTTTTTT	CASSATGIIPGELFF
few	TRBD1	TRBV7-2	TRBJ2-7	TGTGCCAGCAGCTTCACCGGGACAGGGGCCTACGAGCAGTACTTC	CASSFTGTGAYEQYF
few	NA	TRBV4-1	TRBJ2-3	TGCGCCAGCAGCCAACCGGGACCCAGCACAGATACGCAGTATTTT	CASSQPGPSTDTQYF
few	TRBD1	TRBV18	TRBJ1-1	TGTGCCAGCTCACAGGGACAGGGAGAAACTGAAGCTTTCTTT	CASSQGQGETEAFF
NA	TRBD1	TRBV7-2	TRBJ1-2	TGTGCCAGCAGCTTAAGGACAGGTGGTAGTTCCTTC	CASSLRTGGSSF
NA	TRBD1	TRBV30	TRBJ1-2	TGTGCTATTAACCCACGGACAGGGTTCGACTATGGCTACACCTTC	CAINPRTGFDYGYTF
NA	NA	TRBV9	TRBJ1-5	TGTGCCAGCAGCGTAGGTACAGGTAGCAATCAGCCCCAGCATTTT	CASSVGTGSNQPQHF
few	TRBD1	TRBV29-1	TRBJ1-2	TGCAGCGTTAGGACAGGGAGTAGGTATGGCTACACCTTC	CSVRTGSRYGYTF
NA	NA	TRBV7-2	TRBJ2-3	TGTGCCAGCAGCAGAGGTCCCAACACAGATACGCAGTATTTT	CASSRGPNTDTQYF
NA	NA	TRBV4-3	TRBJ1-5	TGCGCCAGCAGCCAAGAGGGGTATCAGCCCCAGCATTTT	CASSQEGYQPQHF
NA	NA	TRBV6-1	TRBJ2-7	TGTGCCAGCTGGATACAGGGTATAGGGCCTTACGAGCAGTACTTC	CASWIQGIGPYEQYF
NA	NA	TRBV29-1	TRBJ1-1	TGCAGCGTTGAGCCTAGGTTGACGAACACTGAAGCTTTCTTT	CSVEPRLTNTEAFF
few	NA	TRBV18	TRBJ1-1	TGTGCCAGCTCACCACCAGGGTGGGCCACTGAAGCTTTCTTT	CASSPPGWATEAFF
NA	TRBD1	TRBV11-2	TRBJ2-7	TGTGCCAGCAGGGCGGGACAGGCCAACGAGCAGTACTTC	CASRAGQANEQYF
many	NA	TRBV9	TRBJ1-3	TGTGCCAGCAGCCCCTGGACGGAGGCTGGAAACACCATATATTTT	CASSPWTEAGNTIYF
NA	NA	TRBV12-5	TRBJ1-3	TGTGCTACTCGACCCCTCATTCCGGGAAACACCATATATTTT	CATRPLIPGNTIYF
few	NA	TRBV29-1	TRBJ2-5	TGCAGCGTTAGGGGACACGACCAAGAGACCCAGTACTTC	CSVRGHDQETQYF
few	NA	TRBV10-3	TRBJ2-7	TGTGCCATCAGTGAGAGTGGCCCCAGTCCCTACGAGCAGTACTTC	CAISESGPSPYEQYF
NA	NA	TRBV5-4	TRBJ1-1	TGTGCCAGCAGCTTGATGGGGGGATTGGGTTTCTTT	CASSLMGGLGFF
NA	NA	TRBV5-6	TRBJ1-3	TGTGCCAGCAGTTTCGGACAGCTCTTCTCTGGAAACACCATATATTTT	CASSFGQLFSGNTIYF
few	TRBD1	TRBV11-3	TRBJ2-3	TGTGCCAGCAGCGACCGGGGACAGGGCGTAGATACGCAGTATTTT	CASSDRGQGVDTQYF
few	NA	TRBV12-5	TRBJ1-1	TGTGCTAGTGGTTTGGTGCTAACGGGGACACTGAACACTGAAGCTTTCTTT	CASGLVLTGTLNTEAFF
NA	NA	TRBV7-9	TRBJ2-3	TGTGCCAGCAGCTTATGGGATACTGTTACGCAGTATTTT	CASSLWDTVTQYF
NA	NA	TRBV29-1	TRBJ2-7	TGCAGCGTTGAAACTATACTATCGGGGGCGGCGTACGAGCAGTACTTC	CSVETILSGAAYEQYF
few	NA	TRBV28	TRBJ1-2	TGTGCCAGCACCGATGGGACGTACTTGACCTACACCTTC	CASTDGTYLTYTF
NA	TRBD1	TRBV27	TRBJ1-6	TGTGCCAGCAGAAGACGGACAGGTGGTAATTCACCCCTCCACTTT	CASRRRTGGNSPLHF
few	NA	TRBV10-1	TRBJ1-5	TGCGCCAGCCAGAAGAGAAGGGCCCAGCATTTT	CASQKRRAQHF
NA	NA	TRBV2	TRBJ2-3	TGTGCCAGCAGTGAGAGGGAAATTACAGATACGCAGTATTTT	CASSEREITDTQYF
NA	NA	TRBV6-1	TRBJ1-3	TGTGCCAGCCCGGAAGGAGGAAACACCATATATTTT	CASPEGGNTIYF
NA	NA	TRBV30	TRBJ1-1	TGTGCCTGGCAACGGGGGTACTCGAACACTGAAGCTTTCTTT	CAWQRGYSNTEAFF
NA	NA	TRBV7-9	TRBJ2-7	TGTGCCAGCAGCTTAGTGTTTAGCGGAGGTTTCTACGAGCAGTACTTC	CASSLVFSGGFYEQYF
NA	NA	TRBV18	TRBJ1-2	TGTGCCAGCTCCCCCACCGGGGGTGTGTATGGCTACACCTTC	CASSPTGGVYGYTF
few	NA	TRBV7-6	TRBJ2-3	TGTGCCAGCAGCTTGGGGTACACACTTTCAGATACGCAGTATTTT	CASSLGYTLSDTQYF
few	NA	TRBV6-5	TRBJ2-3	TGTGCCAGCAGTCCAGGACACCCTACGCAGTATTTT	CASSPGHPTQYF
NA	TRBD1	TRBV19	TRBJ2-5	TGTGCCAGTGACAGCAGATTCGGGACAGTCCAAGAGACCCAGTACTTC	CASDSRFGTVQETQYF
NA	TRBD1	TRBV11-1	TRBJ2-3	TGTGCCAGCAGCCCTCGGACAGGGGGAGCAGATACGCAGTATTTT	CASSPRTGGADTQYF
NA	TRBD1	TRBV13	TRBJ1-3	TGTGCCAGCAGCTCCCTAAGGACAGGGAAGCACACCATATATTTT	CASSSLRTGKHTIYF